Listed below are T cell receptor beta chains from one sample, sequenced in a study of T cells in tumors after PD-1 blockade. Repertoires were generated with immunoSEQ multiplex PCR, while TCRdb's copy carries only in-frame clones and drops some. Of some 47,000 clones listed, 79% are singletons. This sample comprised PBMCs, obtained before anti-PD-1 treatment. These receptors were obtained from a human donor with basal cell carcinoma. CDR3s include the opening cysteine and the closing phenylalanine or tryptophan. Fields, in order: V gene, J gene, D gene, clone size, CDR3 DNA, CDR3 protein. The D gene is left open where the match is weak. Clone size appears in some rows only: once, few, many, or a class for an expanded clone.

TRBV6-2/TRBV6-3	TRBJ1-2	NA	NA	TGTGCCAGCAGTTACTCGTACCTCTCCGACTATGGCTACACCTTC	CASSYSYLSDYGYTF
TRBV5-6	TRBJ2-4	NA	once	TGTGCCAGCAGTGGGGGAGTATTGGGGAAAAACATTCAGTACTTC	CASSGGVLGKNIQYF
TRBV12-1	TRBJ1-5	NA	NA	TGTGCCAGCAGCTATGAACCCTTACAGGGGCCCGATCAGCCCCAGCATTTT	CASSYEPLQGPDQPQHF
TRBV24-1	TRBJ2-1	TRBD1	once	TGTGCCACCAGTGATTTAGGCCAGGGGGCGCGGAATGAGCAGTTCTTC	CATSDLGQGARNEQFF
TRBV10-2	TRBJ1-1	NA	NA	TGCGCCAGCAGTAGTTCAGGGTTGAACACTGAAGCTTTCTTT	CASSSSGLNTEAFF
TRBV7-9	TRBJ1-6	NA	few	TGTGCCAGCAGCCGAACGACAATCTCCTATAATTCACCCCTCCACTTT	CASSRTTISYNSPLHF
TRBV4-2	TRBJ2-1	NA	NA	TGTGCCAGCAGCCCGATGGACGGCGGAAACAATGAGCAGTTCTTC	CASSPMDGGNNEQFF
TRBV5-1	TRBJ2-1	NA	NA	TGCGCCAGCAGCTTATCAGAAACTCCAACTAAACAACAGAGGTCGCAGTTCTTC	CASSLSETPTKQQRSQFF
TRBV15	TRBJ1-1	NA	NA	TGTGCCACCAGCAGGGGCGGAGTCGGGTCTGAAGCTTTCTTT	CATSRGGVGSEAFF
TRBV2	TRBJ1-4	NA	NA	TGTGCCAGCAGTGGGGGTTTTAATGAAAAACTGTTTTTT	CASSGGFNEKLFF
TRBV5-6	TRBJ1-4	NA	NA	TGTGCCAGCAGCTTTAGTCAGGAGATTGAAAAACTGTTTTTT	CASSFSQEIEKLFF
TRBV19	TRBJ2-7	NA	once	TGTGCCAGTAGCCCACAGGGACCCACCTACGAGCAGTACTTC	CASSPQGPTYEQYF
TRBV5-1	TRBJ2-3	TRBD1	NA	TGCGCCAGCAGCTCCCAGACCGGGACAGGGTCCTATTTT	CASSSQTGTGSYF
TRBV5-1	TRBJ2-3	NA	NA	TGCGCCAGCAGCGACACTAGCCGAGGAAAGGATACGCAGTATTTT	CASSDTSRGKDTQYF
TRBV3-1/TRBV3-2	TRBJ2-5	NA	NA	TGTGCCAGCAGCCAAGGAAGCCCCGTACAGTACTTC	CASSQGSPVQYF
TRBV28	TRBJ2-1	TRBD2	NA	TGTGCCAGCAGTTCGGCGGGAGGGTCCTACAATGAGCAGTTCTTC	CASSSAGGSYNEQFF
TRBV9	TRBJ2-1	TRBD2	few	TGTGCCAGCAGCGTAGATGCGGGAGGCTCTAGCTCCTACAATGAGCAGTTCTTC	CASSVDAGGSSSYNEQFF
TRBV4-2	TRBJ1-1	NA	NA	TGTGCCAGCAGCCACTTAACAGGCGACACTGAAGCTTTCTTT	CASSHLTGDTEAFF
TRBV9	TRBJ2-5	NA	NA	TGTGCCAGCAGCGCCCAGAATACCGGCGAGACCCAGTACTTC	CASSAQNTGETQYF
TRBV2	TRBJ2-2	NA	NA	TGTGCCAGCAGTGAAAAGAGGGGAAACACCGGGGAGCTGTTTTTT	CASSEKRGNTGELFF
TRBV5-5	TRBJ2-7	NA	NA	TGTGCCAGCAGCTTGTCTGAATACTACGAGCAGTACTTC	CASSLSEYYEQYF
TRBV18	TRBJ2-3	TRBD1	NA	TGTGCCAGCTCACCGACAGGGGGGACAGATACGCAGTATTTT	CASSPTGGTDTQYF
TRBV15	TRBJ1-2	NA	NA	TGTGCCACCAGCAGAGATAGGGGGGGAAGGTATGGCTACACCTTC	CATSRDRGGRYGYTF
TRBV11-1	TRBJ1-1	NA	NA	TGTGCCAGCAGCTTCGACGACACTGAAGCTTTCTTT	CASSFDDTEAFF
TRBV9	TRBJ2-5	TRBD2	NA	TGTGCCAGCAGCTCCCACTGGGGGGGGGAGACCCAGTACTTC	CASSSHWGGETQYF
TRBV2	TRBJ2-4	NA	NA	TGTGCCAGCAGTACCGACAGAGGGAACATTCAGTACTTC	CASSTDRGNIQYF
TRBV7-6	TRBJ2-7	NA	NA	TGTGCCAGCACCCCCCGGCGGAGGCCTTGGTCCTACGAGCAGTACTTC	CASTPRRRPWSYEQYF
TRBV19	TRBJ1-5	NA	NA	TGTGCCAGTAGTATTAGAACGCCTGATCAGCCCCAGCATTTT	CASSIRTPDQPQHF
TRBV30	TRBJ1-3	NA	NA	TGTGCCGGGGGGGAGAAAAACACCATATATTTT	CAGGEKNTIYF
TRBV27	TRBJ1-6	NA	few	TGTGCCAGCAGTTCTGCCTTCGGGGGAGCCCTCCACTTT	CASSSAFGGALHF
TRBV6-1	TRBJ2-3	TRBD1	NA	TGTGCCAGCAGTGAACCGGGACAGGACACAGATACGCAGTATTTT	CASSEPGQDTDTQYF
TRBV2	TRBJ2-3	TRBD1	NA	TGTGCCAGCAAGACCCCGGGACAGGGGCCCCCAGATACGCAGTATTTT	CASKTPGQGPPDTQYF
TRBV2	TRBJ1-1	TRBD1	NA	TGTGCCAGCAGTGATGACAGGGTCACTGAAGCTTTCTTT	CASSDDRVTEAFF
TRBV19	TRBJ1-1	NA	once	TGTGCCAGTAGTATAGTGGGGGTTAGCACTGAAGCTTTCTTT	CASSIVGVSTEAFF
TRBV18	TRBJ1-1	NA	NA	TGTGCCAGCTCACCCGGGGCCCAAAGGACTGAAGCTTTCTTT	CASSPGAQRTEAFF
TRBV7-6	TRBJ2-5	NA	NA	TGTGCCAGCAGCCCCCGGGGCAGACAAGAGACCCAGTACTTC	CASSPRGRQETQYF
TRBV5-1	TRBJ2-3	NA	NA	TGCGCCAGCAGCTTGAAGGCGGGAAGCACAGATACGCAGTATTTT	CASSLKAGSTDTQYF
TRBV5-6	TRBJ1-1	NA	NA	TGTGCCAGCAGCAGGGACGCGGGCACTGAAGCTTTCTTT	CASSRDAGTEAFF
TRBV9	TRBJ1-6	NA	NA	TGTGCCAGCAGCGTAGGGGACTCCTATAATTCACCCCTCCACTTT	CASSVGDSYNSPLHF
TRBV6-1	TRBJ2-1	NA	NA	TGTGCCAGCAGTGAAGGGCCCTCGTACGGTGAGCAGTTCTTC	CASSEGPSYGEQFF
TRBV2	TRBJ1-6	NA	NA	TGTGCCACTCAGGACAGTAATTCACCCCTCCACTTT	CATQDSNSPLHF
TRBV10-3	TRBJ1-1	NA	NA	TGTGCCATCCGACATGGCGATCAGAACACTGAAGCTTTCTTT	CAIRHGDQNTEAFF
TRBV9	TRBJ2-7	NA	NA	TGTGCCAGCAGCGTAGACGCCTCCTACGAGCAGTACTTT	CASSVDASYEQYF
TRBV6-2/TRBV6-3	TRBJ2-7	NA	NA	TGTGCCAGCAGTTACTCGAGTAGGGTCTCCTACGAGCAGTACTTC	CASSYSSRVSYEQYF
TRBV15	TRBJ2-3	TRBD1	NA	TGTGCCACCAGCAGGGGGCTAACAGGGGATACGGGCACAGATACGCAGTATTTT	CATSRGLTGDTGTDTQYF
TRBV30	TRBJ2-3	TRBD1	NA	TGTGCCTGGAGTCCTGGACAGGGGGCTTTGTATACGCAGTATTTT	CAWSPGQGALYTQYF
TRBV25-1	TRBJ1-4	TRBD1	few	TGTGCCAGCAGGGGGACAGGGCTCGAAAAACTGTTTTTT	CASRGTGLEKLFF
TRBV28	TRBJ2-1	TRBD2	NA	TGTGCCGGCAGTTTGGGACTAGCGGGGGCCGAGGGGCAGTTCTTC	CAGSLGLAGAEGQFF
TRBV28	TRBJ1-1	TRBD1	NA	TGTGCCAGCAGTTTGAGGGGGCGAAGGACTGAAGCTTTCTTT	CASSLRGRRTEAFF
TRBV7-9	TRBJ2-2	TRBD2	NA	TGTGCCAGCAGCAGACTAGCGGGAGCAACCGGGGAGCTGTTTTTT	CASSRLAGATGELFF
TRBV28	TRBJ2-3	NA	NA	TGTGCCAGCAGCCTTACTTTCGGGACTGTACGGTGGGATACGCAGTATTTT	CASSLTFGTVRWDTQYF
TRBV27	TRBJ2-1	TRBD2	few	TGTGCCAGCAGCCCCCGGCTAGCGGGAGTTGGTGAGCAGTTCTTC	CASSPRLAGVGEQFF
TRBV28	TRBJ1-5	NA	NA	TGTGCCAGCAATCCCGACAGAGGATATAGCAATCAGCCCCAGCATTTT	CASNPDRGYSNQPQHF
TRBV20-1	TRBJ2-7	NA	NA	TGCAGTGCTAGAAGAGAGAACGAGCAGTACTTC	CSARRENEQYF
TRBV5-6	TRBJ1-1	TRBD1	once	TGTGCCAGCATCCGTCGACAGGGAACTAACACTGAAGCTTTCTTT	CASIRRQGTNTEAFF
TRBV6-4	TRBJ1-2	NA	NA	TGTGCCAGCAGACCGCAAGGGGGAGAGAGCTGCGGCTACACCTTC	CASRPQGGESCGYTF